A selection of T cell receptor beta chains follows, all from one sample in a study of beta chain features in type 1 diabetes. Some clones are missing from TCRdb's copy, which holds only in-frame ones; the method was immunoSEQ multiplex PCR. In the table there are 150,000 to 200,000 clones, 7% to 10% of which are singletons. The sample taken for sequencing was central memory CD4+ T cells from blood. These receptors originate from a woman aged 18-30 years in good health. CDR3s include the opening cysteine and the closing phenylalanine or tryptophan. D genes are given only for firm matches. Part of the rows lack a size; the others show once, few, many or a class for expanded clones.

TRBV6-5	-	TRBD2	15	TRBJ2-5	TGTGCCAGCAGTCCCCAGACTAGCGGGGGAGAGACCCAGTACTTC	CASSPQTSGGETQYF
TRBV7-2	-	TRBD2	15	TRBJ2-1	TGTGCCAGCAGTGCGTCTAGCGGGCCTCCCAATGAGCAGTTCTTC	CASSASSGPPNEQFF
TRBV9	-	-	16	TRBJ2-3	TGTGCCAGCAGTCCCGGGGCGGGGCACCTCACAGATACGCAGTATTTT	CASSPGAGHLTDTQYF
TRBV30	few	-	15	TRBJ2-3	TGTGCCTGGAGTGGGTATCAGACAGGCGCAGATACGCAGTATTTT	CAWSGYQTGADTQYF
TRBV2	few	-	13	TRBJ2-2	TGTGCCAGCAGTGAGGAGTCGACCGGGGAGCTGTTTTTT	CASSEESTGELFF
TRBV9	-	-	14	TRBJ2-5	TGTGCCAGCAGCCCCCGGGCTAGCCCCGAGACCCAGTACTTC	CASSPRASPETQYF
TRBV6-5	few	-	12	TRBJ1-2	TGTGCCAGCAGTATAGACGGGAATGGCTACACCTTC	CASSIDGNGYTF
TRBV6-5	few	-	14	TRBJ2-7	TGTGCCAGCAGTTCTGATCGAAGACTTCCTGAGCAGTACTTC	CASSSDRRLPEQYF
TRBV10-3	-	-	13	TRBJ1-1	TGTGCCATCCTGGGACACACGAACACTGAAGCTTTCTTT	CAILGHTNTEAFF
TRBV5-5	few	TRBD2	15	TRBJ2-7	TGTGCCAGCAGCTTCCTAGCGGGGGGGACCTACGAGCAGTACTTC	CASSFLAGGTYEQYF
TRBV7-2	-	-	12	TRBJ1-2	TGTGCCAGCAGCCGCTATGAGTATGGCTACACCTTC	CASSRYEYGYTF
TRBV29-1	-	TRBD2	14	TRBJ2-1	TGCAGCGTTTTCGGACTAGCGGACTACAATGAGCAGTTCTTC	CSVFGLADYNEQFF
TRBV27	few	-	18	TRBJ2-5	TGTGCCAGCAGTTCTCTGGTACCGGGACTGGTGGGGGGAGAGACCCAGTACTTC	CASSSLVPGLVGGETQYF
TRBV21-1	-	-	15	TRBJ1-2	-	CASSNEVAGGNGYTF
TRBV2	few	TRBD1	13	TRBJ1-6	TGTGCTGCCAAAGGGGGCGTGAATTCACCCCTCCACTTT	CAAKGGVNSPLHF
TRBV6-1	-	TRBD2	15	TRBJ2-7	TGTGCCATCAGGTCCGTGGGACTAGCGGGGTACGAGCAGTACTTC	CAIRSVGLAGYEQYF
TRBV7-9	-	-	13	TRBJ1-1	TGTGCCAGCAGCTTATCCGGGGACACTGAAGCTTTCTTT	CASSLSGDTEAFF
TRBV29-1	few	-	15	TRBJ2-5	TGCAGCGTACAACCCGGGGACACTTTAGGGGAGACCCAGTACTTC	CSVQPGDTLGETQYF
TRBV7-2	few	TRBD1	13	TRBJ2-4	TGTGCCAGCAGCTTACGACAGGGGAACATTCAGTACTTC	CASSLRQGNIQYF
TRBV10-3	few	TRBD2	17	TRBJ2-2	TGTGCCATCAGGATCAGCGGGGGGGCCTTCGACACCGGGGAGCTGTTTTTT	CAIRISGGAFDTGELFF
TRBV12-5	-	TRBD1	14	TRBJ1-1	TGTGCTAGTGGTTTGGCCCCACACCGGGACAGAGATTTCTTT	CASGLAPHRDRDFF
TRBV18	-	TRBD1	15	TRBJ1-5	TGTGCCAGCTCCCAACAGGGGGCAAGCAATCAGCCCCAGCATTTT	CASSQQGASNQPQHF
TRBV6-6	few	-	15	TRBJ1-1	TGTGCCAGCGGCCGCCCGGGGGTAGGGGACACTGAAGCTTTCTTT	CASGRPGVGDTEAFF
TRBV19	-	-	12	TRBJ1-2	TGTGCCAGTAGGAGAGGACTGTATGGCTACACCTTC	CASRRGLYGYTF
TRBV29-1	few	-	14	TRBJ2-1	TGCAGCGTTGTTTACGGGAATTCCTACAATGAGCAGTTCTTC	CSVVYGNSYNEQFF
TRBV5-1	few	-	16	TRBJ2-4	TGCGCCAGCAGCTTGGAGGGAGGCCTAGCCAAAAACATTCAGTACTTC	CASSLEGGLAKNIQYF
TRBV5-1	few	TRBD2	18	TRBJ2-3	TGCGCCAGCAGCTGGGGGACTAGCGGGGGATCTAGCACAGATACGCAGTATTTT	CASSWGTSGGSSTDTQYF
TRBV7-2	-	TRBD1	15	TRBJ1-1	TGTGCCAGCAGTCTGCAGGGGGCCGGGAACACTGAAGCTTTCTTT	CASSLQGAGNTEAFF
TRBV10-3	-	TRBD1	15	TRBJ2-5	TGTGCCATCAGGAAAGACAGGGGAGAACAAGAGACCCAGTACTTC	CAIRKDRGEQETQYF
TRBV18	few	TRBD2	15	TRBJ2-7	TGTGCCAGCTCACCACCGGGACTAGCGGACTACGAGCAGTACTTC	CASSPPGLADYEQYF
TRBV30	few	TRBD1	12	TRBJ2-7	TGTGCCTGGAGTTGGGGACAGGCCGAGCAGTACTTC	CAWSWGQAEQYF
TRBV6-5	-	-	12	TRBJ2-7	TGTGCCAGCAGGTCAGGGGACCACGAGCAGTACTTC	CASRSGDHEQYF
TRBV15	once	-	14	TRBJ2-7	TGTGCCACCGGCAAAGAGCAGGGCCTGAACGAGCAGTACTTC	CATGKEQGLNEQYF
TRBV7-9	-	-	15	TRBJ2-2	TGTGCCAGCAGCCCGCCGGGTATTGACTCCGGGGAGCTGTTTTTT	CASSPPGIDSGELFF
TRBV5-6	-	TRBD2	13	TRBJ2-3	TGTGCCAGCAGAGTCGGGGGGGTAGATACGCAGTATTTT	CASRVGGVDTQYF
TRBV5-1	-	TRBD2	15	TRBJ2-7	TGCGCCAGCAGCCGCTCTAGCGGAGGAATCTACGAGCAGTACTTC	CASSRSSGGIYEQYF